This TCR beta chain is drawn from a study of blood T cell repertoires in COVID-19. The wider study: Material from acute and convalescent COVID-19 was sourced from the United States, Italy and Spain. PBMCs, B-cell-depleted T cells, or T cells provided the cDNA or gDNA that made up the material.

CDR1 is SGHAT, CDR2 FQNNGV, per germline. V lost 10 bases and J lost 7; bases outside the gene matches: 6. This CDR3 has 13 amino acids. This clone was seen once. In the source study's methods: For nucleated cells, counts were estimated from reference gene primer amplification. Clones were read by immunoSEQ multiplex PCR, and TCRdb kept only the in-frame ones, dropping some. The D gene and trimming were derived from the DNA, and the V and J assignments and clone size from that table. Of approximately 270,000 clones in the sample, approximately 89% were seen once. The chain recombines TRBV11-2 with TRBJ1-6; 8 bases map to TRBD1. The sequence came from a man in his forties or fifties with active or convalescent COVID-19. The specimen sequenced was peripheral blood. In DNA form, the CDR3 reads TGTGCCACTCGACAGGGGATAAATTCACCCCTCCACTTT. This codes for CATRQGINSPLHF.